The 8 T cell receptor beta chains in this list originate from one sample, sequenced in a study of control samples from healthy donors and cancer patients. Sequencing used immunoSEQ multiplex PCR; TCRdb keeps in-frame clones, though not all of them. This table holds 45,000 to 65,000 clones, about nine tenths found once. The sequenced sample was PBMCs. Source of these receptors: a man in his fifties with head and neck cancer.

This sequence joins TRBV7-3 and TRBJ2-1; D perhaps matches TRBD2 (6 bases). Germline loops: CDR1 SGHTA, CDR2 FQGTGA. The germline V and J ends were trimmed by 4 bases and 2 bases, with 12 bases remaining between them. CDR3 length equals 15 residues. The CDR3 nucleotides read TGTGCCAGCAGCTCTTTTGGCGGGACCTACAATGAGCAGTTCTTC. Translating gives CASSSFGGTYNEQFF.

This rearrangement joins TRBV10-2 to TRBJ2-1, with D perhaps matching TRBD2 (5 bases). The CDR3 is 15 residues long. Germline lookup yields CDR1 WSHSY and CDR2 SAAADI. Trimming stripped 1 base from V and 2 bases from J, with 9 bases between. The CDR3 coding sequence is TGCGCCAGCAGTGAGTTTGGTAGCGCCTACAATGAGCAGTTCTTC. As protein: CASSEFGSAYNEQFF.

The chain recombines TRBV5-4 with TRBJ2-1; 9 positions agree with TRBD2. This CDR3 is built from 16 residues. After removal of 4 bases from V and 1 base from J, the junction contained 6 bases not matched to a gene. In germline, CDR1 is SGHNT, CDR2 YYREEE (reference sequence). Here the CDR3 DNA reads TGTGCCAGCAGCCGCGGGGGGGAGGTGTCCTACAATGAGCAGTTCTTC. Amino acid sequence: CASSRGGEVSYNEQFF. Complete variable domain (other parts from reference TRBV5-4 and TRBJ2-1): ETGVTQSPTHLIKTRGQQVTLRCSSQSGHNTVSWYQQALGQGPQFIFQYYREEENGRGNFPPRFSGLQFPNYSSELNVNALELDDSALYLCASSRGGEVSYNEQFFGPGTRLTVL.

This chain joins TRBV5-5 and TRBJ2-2; D is undetermined. Trimming stripped 6 bases from V and 0 bases from J, with 12 bases between. The CDR3 has 15 amino acids. Germline CDR1 SGHKS, CDR2 YYEKEE (reference sequence). CDR3 in DNA: TGTGCCAGCAACCCGGACCCTGCGAACACCGGGGAGCTGTTTTTT. Protein product: CASNPDPANTGELFF.

This chain uses TRBV2 with TRBJ1-2; 7 positions agree with TRBD1. The J segment lost 2 bases and the V segment lost 6 bases, leaving 3 bases of the junction unmatched. Germline lookup yields CDR1 SNHLY and CDR2 FYNNEI. The length of the CDR3 is 13 residues. CDR3 DNA sequence: TGTGCCAGCAGGACGACAGGGAACTATGGCTACACCTTC. It encodes CASRTTGNYGYTF.

This chain joins TRBV27 and TRBJ1-1; 7 bases fit TRBD1. Germline CDR1 reads MNHEY; CDR2 reads SMNVEV (reference sequence). This CDR3 is 16 amino acids long. Trimming at V came to 5 bases and at J to 5 bases, leaving 14 bases not matched to a gene. Here the CDR3 reads CASSPAQGRGPTEAFF. CDR3 DNA: TGTGCCAGCAGTCCCGCCCAGGGGAGGGGGCCAACTGAAGCTTTCTTT.

This rearrangement joins TRBV6-5 to TRBJ2-7, with 10 bases lining up with TRBD2. The CDR3 is 15 amino acids. Trimming removed 9 bases from V and 0 bases from J; junction bases left unmatched: 8. Per the germline V gene, CDR1 is MNHEY and CDR2 is SVGAGI. CDR3 region: CARTHGTSDSYEQYF. CDR3 DNA sequence: TGTGCCAGAACCCACGGGACTAGCGACTCCTACGAGCAGTACTTC.

The rearrangement uses TRBV2 and TRBJ1-2; D may be TRBD1 (6 bases). The CDR3 is 15 residues long. In germline, CDR1 is SNHLY, CDR2 FYNNEI. V was trimmed by 1 base and J by 4 bases, leaving 13 bases between them. CDR3 bases: TGTGCCAGCAGTGAAGGCCCACAGGGTGTCTATGGCTACACCTTC. Residues: CASSEGPQGVYGYTF.